A single T cell receptor (beta chain) is shown here with its context. Its antigen is not yet known. There are no base qualities to consult, and no much larger clone falls within one base. The record originates from a study of T-cell reconstitution after alpha-beta-depleted transplantation in children listed by TCRdb under 2016. About the investigation overall: Using TCR repertoire profiling, the study followed T-cell immune reconstitution in a quantitative way in children after TCRalphabeta/CD19-depleted allogeneic hematopoietic cell transplantation. On the study overall, not on this receptor specifically: In some patients, the high TCRbeta diversity seen at day 60 was put down to recipient T cells and intrathymic progenitors that had survived conditioning. The apparently early recovery of alphabetaT-cell counts about two months after transplant reportedly depended on only several hundred rapidly expanded clones that came from non-depleted graft cells. The frequencies of hyperexpanded clones fell over the following months, and after one year, T-cell counts and TCRbeta diversity were mostly attributed to newly produced T cells.

The CDR3 starts with the cysteine, ends with the phenylalanine, and has 15 residues. Kept here is only the CDR3 DNA, which spans 45 bases and is read in frame from base 1. The V and J ends are trimmed by 5 bases and 2 bases, leaving 13 bases between them. CDR1 is given as SGHTA and CDR2 as FQGTGA, both from the germline V gene. Per the publication, the treatment or condition label means: allogeneic hematopoietic cell transplantation with graft depleted of TCRalphabeta T cells and CD19 B cells. Transplant recipients were children who received TCRalphabeta/CD19-depleted allogeneic hematopoietic cell grafts. Library preparation was by PCR. The instrument given in TCRdb is Illumina HiSeq 2500. Molecular barcoding was employed in the preparation of TCR libraries, with unique molecular identifiers being used to normalize TCRbeta repertoire quantification. The public sequencing data were trimmed at Q25 with fastp and processed into clonotypes with MiXCR by TCRdb, which kept only in-frame beta chains. All rows with the same CDR3 protein become a single entry with the most common DNA and genes. The sample data list 500,000 to 650,000 distinct CDR3 sequences, and 13% of these were observed just once. Jointly, the top ten make up about 2.2% of the sample.

This TCR was recovered from a male patient aged 10 to 17 who had a stem cell transplant for acute myeloid leukemia, so the T cells may come from the graft donor. The chain is assembled from TRBV7-3 and TRBJ2-1; the D gene remains uncertain. The sample in question was PBMCs, mostly from graft donor cells, obtained 360 days after TCRalphabeta/CD19-depleted stem cell transplant. Read as DNA, the sequence is TGTGCCAGCAGCGCGTTAGCTGACACCTACAATGAGCAGTTCTTC. It is translated as CASSALADTYNEQFF.